A selection of T cell receptor beta chains follows, all from one sample in a study of early T cells in non-severe SARS-CoV-2 infection. TCRdb reprocessed the 5' RACE reads with MiXCR, giving one entry per CDR3 protein. The table includes more than 65,000 distinct CDR3 sequences, approximately 13% detected once. Sequencing was performed on whole blood. All receptors derive from an adult who was a healthcare worker with PCR-confirmed SARS-CoV-2 infection or an uninfected control (not recorded which). Both conserved end residues are part of each CDR3. The size entry is marked missing in some rows and otherwise reads once, few, many or a size class.

cdr3_aa j_call v_call clone_size
CASSQTGTQNRFYGYTF TRBJ1-2 TRBV14 NA
CASSPDGTQYF TRBJ2-5 TRBV12-3/TRBV12-4 many
CSALVGLNTEAFF TRBJ1-1 TRBV29-1 many
CASSLEDRDSYEQYF TRBJ2-7 TRBV7-6 few
CATRGGGTEAFF TRBJ1-1 TRBV12-3/TRBV12-4 few
CASSLGVNSDTQYF TRBJ2-3 TRBV5-6 few
CAWMSGFSGNTIYF TRBJ1-3 TRBV30 many
CASTRTGGSDTEAFF TRBJ1-1 TRBV11-2 few
CATSDGLLNTGELFF TRBJ2-2 TRBV24-1 NA
CASSRRQGAIGELFF TRBJ2-2 TRBV14 NA
CASTQGSSGNTIYF TRBJ1-3 TRBV28 NA
CASSPGQGWNEKLFF TRBJ1-4 TRBV5-1 few
CASSPRTSGEETQYF TRBJ2-5 TRBV27 few
CASSGLAGTDTQYF TRBJ2-3 TRBV10-1 many
CASSAGAGTGRGEQYF TRBJ2-7 TRBV9 few
CARSLGPRDSHRVGYGYTF TRBJ1-2 TRBV5-3 few
CASSTTGPGAETQYF TRBJ2-5 TRBV19 NA
CASITTGTQVGAFF TRBJ1-1 TRBV7-9 many
CASSQDRAPYEQYF TRBJ2-7 TRBV3-1 few
CASSPSRWLTEAFF TRBJ1-1 TRBV7-2 many
CASSQDPLYEQYF TRBJ2-7 TRBV4-3 few
CASTWSGELFF TRBJ2-2 TRBV6-6 NA
CASSLDLAGSNNEQFF TRBJ2-1 TRBV11-3 NA
CASSYSDRGNTEAFF TRBJ1-1 TRBV6-6 NA
CASSQDTGVHYGYTF TRBJ1-2 TRBV4-3 few
CASSQGTAYEQYF TRBJ2-7 TRBV7-2 many
CASSSRDSRGDTQYF TRBJ2-3 TRBV6-6 few
CASSQDRSRDNEQFF TRBJ2-1 TRBV4-3 many
CASSSRGGAQETQYF TRBJ2-5 TRBV9 NA
CASRRGGRNTEAFF TRBJ1-1 TRBV27 many
CASSEARGFGSPLHF TRBJ1-6 TRBV6-1 few
CASSYSPGTAGHYGYTF TRBJ1-2 TRBV6-6 NA